This T cell receptor beta chain was recorded in a study of cytomegalovirus exposure and HLA in healthy donors. On the study more broadly: Of the donors genotyped, several hundred in all, about 80% fell in the Caucasian-associated ancestry cluster.

With V trimmed by 4 bases and J by 4 bases, 3 bases remained unmatched. Germline V gene lookup returns CDR1 PRHDT and CDR2 FYEKMQ (reference sequence). The CDR3 is 14 residues long. As regards this clone: Its target is unknown.

Whole-study findings and limits: Presence/absence analyses rested on an assumption that sequencing depth was roughly uniform across donors.

Use of 60 Vbeta and 13 Jbeta primers characterized the PCR. Profiling relied on immunoSEQ multiplex PCR, and the TCRdb table lists in-frame clones only, not all of them. The sample includes 97,000 or so clones, nearly 65% of them seen just once. The sequenced sample consisted of PBMCs. This chain links TRBV13 with TRBJ1-4, with 7 bases matching TRBD1. This TCR derives from a human donor in good health. CDR3: CASSYGTVNEKLFF. The CDR3 DNA reads TGTGCCAGCAGCTATGGGACAGTTAATGAAAAACTGTTTTTT.